This entry lists 4 T cell receptor beta chains sequenced from one sample in a study of technical replicates of blood from a handful of donors. TCRdb keeps only in-frame clones here, not all; method: immunoSEQ multiplex PCR. The table has 95,000 to 100,000 clones, over 90% seen once; the top ten hold approximately 0.2%. Sequencing was carried out using T cells isolated from PBMCs. The receptors here all came from a human donor in good health.

The chain carries TRBV9 and TRBJ2-7; D ambiguous. The V gene lost 0 bases and the J gene lost 0 bases, with 10 bases spanning the gap. The CDR3 has 15 amino acids. The germline CDR1 and CDR2 sequences are SGDLS and YYNGEE. Written as DNA, the CDR3 is TGTGCCAGCAGCGTAGGGTCAGCGTACTCCTACGAGCAGTACTTC. Protein product: CASSVGSAYSYEQYF.

This clone was recorded only once. The rearrangement uses TRBV19 and TRBJ2-6; maybe TRBD1 (6 bases). Trimming removed 3 bases from V and 0 bases from J, with 12 bases in between. CDR1 LNHDA and CDR2 SQIVND come from the germline V gene (reference sequence). This CDR3 is 17 amino acids long. The CDR3 loop reads CASSMPRGSSGANVLTF. The DNA of the CDR3 is TGTGCCAGTAGTATGCCCAGGGGTTCCTCTGGGGCCAACGTCCTGACTTTC.

The rearrangement uses TRBV28 and TRBJ2-5; tentative D call: TRBD2 (6 bases). This CDR3 is built from 14 residues. CDR1 is MDHEN and CDR2 is SYDVKM in the germline V gene. Trimming took 6 bases from V and 5 from J, leaving 16 bases between them. The CDR3 here is CASSAPPGDETQYF. The CDR3 DNA sequence: TGTGCCAGCAGCGCACCCCCGGGAGACGAGACCCAGTACTTC.

This chain links TRBV7-9 with TRBJ1-1; no reliable D call. Germline CDR1 reads SEHNR; CDR2 reads FQNEAQ (reference sequence). V was pared by 5 bases and J by 4 bases, with 20 bases between. The CDR3 runs 16 residues. CDR3 DNA sequence: TGTGCCAGCAGCCGCATCATCGGGGTTAGGTTCACTGAAGCTTTCTTT. This codes for CASSRIIGVRFTEAFF.